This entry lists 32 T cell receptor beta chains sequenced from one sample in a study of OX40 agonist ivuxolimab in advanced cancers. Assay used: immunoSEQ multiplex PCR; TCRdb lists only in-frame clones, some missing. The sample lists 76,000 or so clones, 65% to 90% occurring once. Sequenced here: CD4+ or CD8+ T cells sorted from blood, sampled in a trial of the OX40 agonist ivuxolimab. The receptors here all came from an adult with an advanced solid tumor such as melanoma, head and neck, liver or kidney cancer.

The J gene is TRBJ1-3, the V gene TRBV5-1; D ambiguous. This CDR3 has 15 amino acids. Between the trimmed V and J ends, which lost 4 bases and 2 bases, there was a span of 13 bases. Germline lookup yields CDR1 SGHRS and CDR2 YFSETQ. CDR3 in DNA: TGCGCCAGCAGCACCGGGGAGTATACTGGAAACACCATATATTTT. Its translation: CASSTGEYTGNTIYF. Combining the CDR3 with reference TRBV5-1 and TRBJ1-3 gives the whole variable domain KAGVTQTPRYLIKTRGQQVTLSCSPISGHRSVSWYQQTPGQGLQFLFEYFSETQRNKGNFPGRFSGRQFSNSRSEMNVSTLELGDSALYLCASSTGEYTGNTIYFGEGSWLTVV.

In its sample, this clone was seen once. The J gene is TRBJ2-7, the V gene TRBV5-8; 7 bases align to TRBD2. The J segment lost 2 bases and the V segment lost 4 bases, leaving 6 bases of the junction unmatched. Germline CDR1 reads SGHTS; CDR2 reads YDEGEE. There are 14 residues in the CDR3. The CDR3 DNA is TGTGCCAGCAGCGCCGGGACTACGCCCTACGAGCAGTACTTC. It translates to CASSAGTTPYEQYF.

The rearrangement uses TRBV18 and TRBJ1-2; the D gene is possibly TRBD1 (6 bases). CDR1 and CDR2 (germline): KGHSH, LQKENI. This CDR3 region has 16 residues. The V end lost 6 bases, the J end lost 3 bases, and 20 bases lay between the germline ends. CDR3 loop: CASSPEGGGGHYGYTF. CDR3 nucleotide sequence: TGTGCCAGCTCTCCTGAAGGGGGAGGAGGCCACTATGGCTACACCTTC. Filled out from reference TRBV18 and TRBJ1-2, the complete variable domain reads NAGVMQNPRHLVRRRGQEARLRCSPMKGHSHVYWYRQLPEEGLKFMVYLQKENIIDESGMPKERFSAEFPKEGPSILRIQQVVRGDSAAYFCASSPEGGGGHYGYTFGSGTRLTVV.

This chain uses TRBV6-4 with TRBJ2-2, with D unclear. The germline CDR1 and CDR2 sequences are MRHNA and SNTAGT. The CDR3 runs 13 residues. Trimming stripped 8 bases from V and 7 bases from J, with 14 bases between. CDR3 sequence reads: CASAPIRGGELFF. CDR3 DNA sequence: TGTGCCAGCGCCCCAATCCGAGGCGGGGAGCTGTTTTTT.

This CDR3 reads CASSLDQNTEAFF. DNA of the CDR3: TGTGCCAGCAGCTTAGATCAGAACACTGAAGCTTTCTTT. This chain connects TRBV11-2 to TRBJ1-1, with D unclear. The V end lost 0 bases, the J end lost 1 base, and 3 bases lay between the germline ends. CDR3 length: 13 residues. Germline-derived CDR1 and CDR2 are SGHAT and FQNNGV.

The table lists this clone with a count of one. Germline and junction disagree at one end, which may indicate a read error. The DNA for the CDR3 is TGTGCCAGCAGCTTAGGCTCGCCCCTGATCTTC. Translated, it gives CASSLGSPLIF. This chain links TRBV7-3 with TRBJ2-1; no clear D. The CDR3 length is 11 residues. Germline lookup yields CDR1 SGHTA and CDR2 FQGTGA.

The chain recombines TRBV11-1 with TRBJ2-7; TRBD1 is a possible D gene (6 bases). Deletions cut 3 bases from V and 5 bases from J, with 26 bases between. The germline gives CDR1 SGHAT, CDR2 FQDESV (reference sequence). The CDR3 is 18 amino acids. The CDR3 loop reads CASSFLRTAEAGIHEQYF. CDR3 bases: TGTGCCAGCAGCTTCCTTCGGACAGCTGAGGCGGGTATCCACGAGCAGTACTTC.

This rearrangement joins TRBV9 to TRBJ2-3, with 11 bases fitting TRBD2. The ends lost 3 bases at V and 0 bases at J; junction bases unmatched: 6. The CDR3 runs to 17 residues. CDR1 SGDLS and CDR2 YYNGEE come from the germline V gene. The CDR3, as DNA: TGTGCCAGCAGCGGACTAGCGGGGCTTTCTAGCACAGATACGCAGTATTTT. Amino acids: CASSGLAGLSSTDTQYF.

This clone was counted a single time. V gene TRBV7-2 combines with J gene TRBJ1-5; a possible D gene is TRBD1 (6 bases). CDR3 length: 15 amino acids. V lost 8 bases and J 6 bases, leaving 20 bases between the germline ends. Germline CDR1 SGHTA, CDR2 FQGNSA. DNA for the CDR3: TGTGCCAGCGTTCCATCAGTACAGGGTGGTCAGCCCCAGCATTTT. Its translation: CASVPSVQGGQPQHF.

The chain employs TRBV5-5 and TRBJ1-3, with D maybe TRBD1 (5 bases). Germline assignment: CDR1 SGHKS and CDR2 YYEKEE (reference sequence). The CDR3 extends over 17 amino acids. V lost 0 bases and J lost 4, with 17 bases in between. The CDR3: CASSLGGGGTSGNTIYF. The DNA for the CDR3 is TGTGCCAGCAGCTTGGGCGGCGGGGGTACTTCGGGAAACACCATATATTTT.

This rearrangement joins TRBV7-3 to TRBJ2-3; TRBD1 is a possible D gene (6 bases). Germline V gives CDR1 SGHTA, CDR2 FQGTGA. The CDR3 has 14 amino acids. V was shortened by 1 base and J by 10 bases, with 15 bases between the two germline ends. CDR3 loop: CASSLKLGGDSQYF. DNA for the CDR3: TGTGCCAGCAGCTTAAAGTTAGGGGGAGACTCGCAGTATTTT.

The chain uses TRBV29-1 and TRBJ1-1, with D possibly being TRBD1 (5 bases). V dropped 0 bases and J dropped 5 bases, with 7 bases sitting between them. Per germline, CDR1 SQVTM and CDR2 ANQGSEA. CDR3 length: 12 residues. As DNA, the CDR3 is TGCAGCGTTGAAGAATGGGGGACTGAAGCTTTCTTT. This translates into CSVEEWGTEAFF.

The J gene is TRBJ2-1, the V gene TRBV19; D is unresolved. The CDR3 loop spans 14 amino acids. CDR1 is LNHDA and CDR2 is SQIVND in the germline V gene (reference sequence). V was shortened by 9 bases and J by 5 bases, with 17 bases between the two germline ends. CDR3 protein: CASGRSQNNNEQFF. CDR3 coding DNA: TGTGCCAGCGGCAGATCCCAAAATAACAATGAGCAGTTCTTC. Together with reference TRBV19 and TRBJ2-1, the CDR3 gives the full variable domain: DGGITQSPKYLFRKEGQNVTLSCEQNLNHDAMYWYRQDPGQGLRLIYYSQIVNDFQKGDIAEGYSVSREKKESFPLTVTSAQKNPTAFYLCASGRSQNNNEQFFGPGTRLTVL.

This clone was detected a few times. CDR3 sequence (DNA): TGTGCCAGCAGCCAATCATGGTCAGGGGGACAGCCCCAGCATTTT. This sequence encodes CASSQSWSGGQPQHF. The rearrangement links TRBV16 to TRBJ1-5; TRBD1 matches 7 bases. V gave up 0 bases and J gave up 7 bases; unmatched junction bases: 6. Germline V lookup: CDR1 KGHSY, CDR2 FQNENV. The CDR3 covers 15 residues.

In DNA form, the CDR3 reads TGTGCCAGCAGCTTAGTCCCAGCGGGCAATGAGCAGTTCTTC. The encoded protein is CASSLVPAGNEQFF. The V and J genes are TRBV7-2 and TRBJ2-1, with D tentatively TRBD2 (6 bases). The germline V and J ends were trimmed by 1 base and 6 bases, with 10 bases remaining between them. Germline V gene data show CDR1 as SGHTA and CDR2 as FQGNSA. CDR3 size: 14 residues.

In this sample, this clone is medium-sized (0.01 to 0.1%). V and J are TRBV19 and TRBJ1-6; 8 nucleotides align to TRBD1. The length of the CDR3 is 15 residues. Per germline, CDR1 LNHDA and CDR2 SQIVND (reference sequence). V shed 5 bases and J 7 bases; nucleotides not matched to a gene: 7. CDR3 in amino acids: CASSPDRASNSPLHF. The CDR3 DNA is TGTGCCAGTAGTCCGGACAGGGCCAGCAATTCACCCCTCCACTTT.

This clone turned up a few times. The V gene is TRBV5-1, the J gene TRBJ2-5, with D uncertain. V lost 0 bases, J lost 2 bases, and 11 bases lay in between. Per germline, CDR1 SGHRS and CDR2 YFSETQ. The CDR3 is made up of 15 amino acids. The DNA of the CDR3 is TGCGCCAGCAGCTTGGAAGGACGCCAGCAAGAGACCCAGTACTTC. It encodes CASSLEGRQQETQYF.

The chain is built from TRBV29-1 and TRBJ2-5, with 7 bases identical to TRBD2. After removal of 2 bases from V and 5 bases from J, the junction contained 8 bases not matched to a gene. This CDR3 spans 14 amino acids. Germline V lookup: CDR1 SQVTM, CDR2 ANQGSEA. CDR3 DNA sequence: TGCAGCGTTGAACCGCGGGGGAGGTGGGAGACCCAGTACTTC. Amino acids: CSVEPRGRWETQYF.

For the CDR3, the DNA is TGTGCCATCAGAGGACAGGGTAGTGGAAACACCATATATTTT. Translation gives CAIRGQGSGNTIYF. This rearrangement joins TRBV10-3 to TRBJ1-3, with TRBD1 identical over 8 bases. CDR3 size: 14 residues. V was pared by 6 bases and J by 3 bases, with 4 bases of the junction left unmatched. Looked up from germline, CDR1 is ENHRY and CDR2 is SYGVKD.

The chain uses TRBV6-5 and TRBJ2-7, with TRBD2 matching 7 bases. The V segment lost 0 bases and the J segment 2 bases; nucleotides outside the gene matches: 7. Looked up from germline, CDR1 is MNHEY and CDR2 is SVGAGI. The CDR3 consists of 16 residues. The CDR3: CASSYSKAGLTYEQYF. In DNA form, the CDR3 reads TGTGCCAGCAGTTACTCAAAAGCGGGACTTACCTACGAGCAGTACTTC.

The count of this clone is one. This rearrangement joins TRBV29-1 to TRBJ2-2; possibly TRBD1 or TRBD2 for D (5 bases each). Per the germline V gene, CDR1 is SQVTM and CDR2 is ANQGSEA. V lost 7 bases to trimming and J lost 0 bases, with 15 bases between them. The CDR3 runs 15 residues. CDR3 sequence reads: CSASSGTTNTGELFF. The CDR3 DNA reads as TGCAGCGCCTCCTCCGGGACCACGAACACCGGGGAGCTGTTTTTT.

The CDR3 protein is CASSQGRLASEQYF. The CDR3 DNA sequence: TGCGCCAGCAGCCAAGGACGACTAGCATCCGAGCAGTACTTC. The rearrangement joins TRBV4-1 to TRBJ2-7; 7 nucleotides line up with TRBD2. CDR3 length: 14 residues. CDR1 is MGHRA, CDR2 YSYEKL, per germline. The J segment lost 6 bases and the V segment lost 1 base, leaving 6 bases of the junction unmatched.

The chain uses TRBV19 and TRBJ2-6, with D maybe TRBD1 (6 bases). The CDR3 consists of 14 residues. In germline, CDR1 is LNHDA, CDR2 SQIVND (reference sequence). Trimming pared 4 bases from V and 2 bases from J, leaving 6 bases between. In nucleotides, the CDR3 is TGTGCCAGTAGTAGGACAGCTGGGGCCAACGTCCTGACTTTC. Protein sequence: CASSRTAGANVLTF. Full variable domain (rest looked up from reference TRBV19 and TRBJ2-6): DGGITQSPKYLFRKEGQNVTLSCEQNLNHDAMYWYRQDPGQGLRLIYYSQIVNDFQKGDIAEGYSVSREKKESFPLTVTSAQKNPTAFYLCASSRTAGANVLTFGAGSRLTVL.

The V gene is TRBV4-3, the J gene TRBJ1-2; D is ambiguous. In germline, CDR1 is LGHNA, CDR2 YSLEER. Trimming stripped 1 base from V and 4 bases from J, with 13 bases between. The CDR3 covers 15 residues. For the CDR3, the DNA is TGCGCCAGCAGCCAAGTAGCCGCGGTGGCCTATGGCTACACCTTC. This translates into CASSQVAAVAYGYTF.

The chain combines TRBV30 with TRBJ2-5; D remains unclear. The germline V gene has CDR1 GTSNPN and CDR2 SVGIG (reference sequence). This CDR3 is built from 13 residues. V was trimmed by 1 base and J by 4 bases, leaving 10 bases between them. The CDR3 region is CAWSDVVGETQYF. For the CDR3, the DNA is TGTGCCTGGAGTGACGTAGTTGGAGAGACCCAGTACTTC. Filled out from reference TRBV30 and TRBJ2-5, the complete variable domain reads SQTIHQWPATLVQPVGSPLSLECTVEGTSNPNLYWYRQAAGRGLQLLFYSVGIGQISSEVPQNLSASRPQDRQFILSSKKLLLSDSGFYLCAWSDVVGETQYFGPGTRLLVL.

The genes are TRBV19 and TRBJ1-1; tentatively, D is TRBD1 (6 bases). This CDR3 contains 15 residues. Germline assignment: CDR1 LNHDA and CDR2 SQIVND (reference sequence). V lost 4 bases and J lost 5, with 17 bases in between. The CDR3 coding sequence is TGTGCCAGTAGTACGAGGACAGCTACTTTTACTGAAGCTTTCTTT. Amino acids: CASSTRTATFTEAFF.

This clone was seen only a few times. The CDR3 is CASSQDLSDSRQPQHF. The CDR3 DNA follows: TGCGCCAGCAGCCAAGATCTGTCGGACAGTAGGCAGCCCCAGCATTTT. The rearrangement joins TRBV4-3 to TRBJ1-5, with D maybe TRBD1 (6 bases). The germline CDR1 and CDR2 sequences are LGHNA and YSLEER. Trimming removed 0 bases from V and 7 bases from J, with 16 bases in between. This CDR3 spans 16 amino acids.

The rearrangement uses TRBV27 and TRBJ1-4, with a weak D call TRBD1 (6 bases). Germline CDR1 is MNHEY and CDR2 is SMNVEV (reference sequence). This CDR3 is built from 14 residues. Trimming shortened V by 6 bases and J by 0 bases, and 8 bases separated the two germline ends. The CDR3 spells CASSRQATNEKLFF. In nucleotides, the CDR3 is TGTGCCAGCAGCCGACAGGCAACTAATGAAAAACTGTTTTTT.

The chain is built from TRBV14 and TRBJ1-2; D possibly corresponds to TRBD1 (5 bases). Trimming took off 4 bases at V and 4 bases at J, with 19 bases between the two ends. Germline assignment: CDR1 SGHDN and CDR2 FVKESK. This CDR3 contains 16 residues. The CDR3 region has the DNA TGTGCCAGCAGCCCCCTGGGGGGAGACGCATCCTATGGCTACACCTTC. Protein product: CASSPLGGDASYGYTF.

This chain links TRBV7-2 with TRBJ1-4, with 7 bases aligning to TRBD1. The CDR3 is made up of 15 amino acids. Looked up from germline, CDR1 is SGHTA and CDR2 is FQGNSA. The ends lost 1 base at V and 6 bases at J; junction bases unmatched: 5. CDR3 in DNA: TGTGCCAGCAGCTTAGGGGCAGGGGGGGATGAAAAACTGTTTTTT. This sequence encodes CASSLGAGGDEKLFF. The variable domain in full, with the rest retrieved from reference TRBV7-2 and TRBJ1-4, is GAGVSQSPSNKVTEKGKDVELRCDPISGHTALYWYRQSLGQGLEFLIYFQGNSAPDKSGLPSDRFSAERTGGSVSTLTIQRTQQEDSAVYLCASSLGAGGDEKLFFGSGTQLSVL.

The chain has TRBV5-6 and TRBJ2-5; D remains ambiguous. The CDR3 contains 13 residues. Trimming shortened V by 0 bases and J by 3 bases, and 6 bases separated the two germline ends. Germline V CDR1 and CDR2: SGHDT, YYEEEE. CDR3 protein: CASSLGREETQYF. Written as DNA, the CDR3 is TGTGCCAGCAGCTTGGGCCGGGAAGAGACCCAGTACTTC.

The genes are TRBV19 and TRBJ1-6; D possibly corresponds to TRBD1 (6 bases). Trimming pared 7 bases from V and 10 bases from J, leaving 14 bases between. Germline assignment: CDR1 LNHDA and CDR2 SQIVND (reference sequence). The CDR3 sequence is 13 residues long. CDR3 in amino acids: CASTEQGRSPLHF. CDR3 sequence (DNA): TGTGCCAGTACCGAACAGGGACGGTCACCCCTCCACTTT.